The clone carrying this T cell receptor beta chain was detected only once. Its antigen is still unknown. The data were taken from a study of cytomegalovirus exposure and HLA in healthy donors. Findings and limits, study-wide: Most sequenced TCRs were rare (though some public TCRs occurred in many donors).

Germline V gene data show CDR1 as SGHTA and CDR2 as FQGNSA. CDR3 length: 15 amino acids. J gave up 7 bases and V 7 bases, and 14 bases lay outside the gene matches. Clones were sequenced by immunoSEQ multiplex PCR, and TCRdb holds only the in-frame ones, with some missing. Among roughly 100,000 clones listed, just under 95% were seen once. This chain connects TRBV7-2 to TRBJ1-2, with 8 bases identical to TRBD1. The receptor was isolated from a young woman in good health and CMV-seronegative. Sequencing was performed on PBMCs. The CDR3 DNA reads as TGTGCCAGCACACCTCCGGGACAGGAAATGTTTGGCTACACCTTC. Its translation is CASTPPGQEMFGYTF.